The sequence of this T cell receptor (beta chain) was determined in a study of CD8+CD57+ T cells in acquired aplastic anemia (dated 2018 in TCRdb). Study-wide context: On average, sorted CD4+ and CD8+ cells yielded around 3.5 ug of extracted DNA, with a range of 0.2 to 27.4 ug. An average of about 10 million reads for CD4+ cells and around 11 million reads for CD8+ cells was obtained from healthy donor samples. What the study reported, not specific to this receptor: Some 30 CD8+ CDR3 sequences were shared between patients and controls but appeared highly expressed in patients and within their immunodominant clones. CD8+ Simpson's diversity did not differ significantly between patients and healthy controls (P=0.060).

TCR repertoires of sorted CD4+ and CD8+ blood T cells from severe aplastic anemia patients and healthy subjects were deep-sequenced in the study. Ficoll-Paque density gradient centrifugation was used to isolate peripheral blood mononuclear cells. CD4+ and CD8+ T cells were sorted by FACS or magnetic beads before DNA extraction. Comment on this clonotype: Its target antigen remains unknown. Base quality data are lacking; no much larger clone is found one base away.

Trimming costs V 7 bases and J 0 bases, and their ends lie 15 bases apart. Looking up the germline V gene yields CDR1 MGHDK and CDR2 SYGVNS. Reading from cysteine to phenylalanine, the CDR3 counts 16 amino acids. Only the CDR3 part of the read is kept: 48 bases, read in frame from the first base. Genomic DNA served as template for TCR beta VDJ combination and CDR3 sequence profiling. An Illumina HiSeq 2000 was used for TCR repertoire sequencing. For the original study's pipeline: Repertoire assessment relied on Simpson's diversity index, CDR3 size and DJ length profiles, and TRBV/TRBJ rearrangement plots. Whichever DNA sequence was most abundant in the deep sequencing data was defined as the immunodominant clone. CDR3 amino acid sequences were screened for sharing across subjects and were compared with published repertoires and the VDJdb database. TCRdb cleaned the public reads at Q25 with fastp, built clones with MiXCR and kept in-frame beta chains. Identical CDR3 proteins give one entry, which carries the most common genes and DNA. The authors' filters were not applied to this entry. This sample is represented by around 180,000 distinct CDR3 sequences; 55% to 80% of them were singletons. The top ten clones comprise 35% to 50% of the sample.

The chain was built from TRBV25-1 and TRBJ1-4; TRBD1 is a possible D gene, resting on 5 matching bases. What was sequenced was sorted CD4+, CD8+, or CD8+CD57+ T cells (not recorded which) from PBMCs. The clonotype was recovered from a human donor in good health. The CDR3 in this case is CASIGTGDPTNEKLFF. The DNA sequence is TGTGCCAGCATAGGGACGGGGGATCCAACTAATGAAAAACTGTTTTTT.